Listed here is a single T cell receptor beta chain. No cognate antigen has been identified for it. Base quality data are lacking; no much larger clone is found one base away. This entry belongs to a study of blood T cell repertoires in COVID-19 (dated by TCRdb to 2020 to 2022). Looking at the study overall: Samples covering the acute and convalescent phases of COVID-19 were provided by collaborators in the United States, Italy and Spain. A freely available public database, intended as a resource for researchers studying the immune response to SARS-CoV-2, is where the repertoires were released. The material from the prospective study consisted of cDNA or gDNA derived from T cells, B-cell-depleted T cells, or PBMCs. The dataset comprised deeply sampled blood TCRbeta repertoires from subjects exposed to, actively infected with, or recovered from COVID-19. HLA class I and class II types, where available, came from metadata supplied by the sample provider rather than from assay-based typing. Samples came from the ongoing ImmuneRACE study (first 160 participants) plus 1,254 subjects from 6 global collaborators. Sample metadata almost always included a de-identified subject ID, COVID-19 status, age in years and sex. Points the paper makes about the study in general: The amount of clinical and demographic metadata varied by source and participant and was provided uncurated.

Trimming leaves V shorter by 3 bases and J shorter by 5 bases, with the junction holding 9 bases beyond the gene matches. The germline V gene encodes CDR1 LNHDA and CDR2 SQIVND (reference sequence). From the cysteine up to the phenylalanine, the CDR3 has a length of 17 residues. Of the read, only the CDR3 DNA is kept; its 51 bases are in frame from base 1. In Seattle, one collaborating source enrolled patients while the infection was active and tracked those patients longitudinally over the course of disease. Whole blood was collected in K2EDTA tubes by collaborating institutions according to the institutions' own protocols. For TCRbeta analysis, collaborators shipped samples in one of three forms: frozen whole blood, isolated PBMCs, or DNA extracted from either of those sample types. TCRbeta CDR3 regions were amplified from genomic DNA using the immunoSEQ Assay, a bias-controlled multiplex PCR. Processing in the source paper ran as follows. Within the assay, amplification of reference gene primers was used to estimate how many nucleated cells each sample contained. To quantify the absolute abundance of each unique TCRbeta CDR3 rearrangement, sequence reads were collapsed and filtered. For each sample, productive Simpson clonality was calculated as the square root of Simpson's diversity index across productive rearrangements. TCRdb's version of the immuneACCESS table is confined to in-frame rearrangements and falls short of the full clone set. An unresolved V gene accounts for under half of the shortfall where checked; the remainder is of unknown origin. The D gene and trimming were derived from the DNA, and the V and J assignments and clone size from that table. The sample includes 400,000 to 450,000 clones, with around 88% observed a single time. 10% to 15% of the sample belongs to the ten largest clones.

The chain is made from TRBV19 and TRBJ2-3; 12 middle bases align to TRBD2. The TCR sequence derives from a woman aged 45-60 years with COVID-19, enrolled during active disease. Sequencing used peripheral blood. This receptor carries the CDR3 CASSIYSSGGAEDTQYF. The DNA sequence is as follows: TGTGCCAGTAGTATCTATTCTAGCGGGGGGGCGGAAGATACGCAGTATTTT.